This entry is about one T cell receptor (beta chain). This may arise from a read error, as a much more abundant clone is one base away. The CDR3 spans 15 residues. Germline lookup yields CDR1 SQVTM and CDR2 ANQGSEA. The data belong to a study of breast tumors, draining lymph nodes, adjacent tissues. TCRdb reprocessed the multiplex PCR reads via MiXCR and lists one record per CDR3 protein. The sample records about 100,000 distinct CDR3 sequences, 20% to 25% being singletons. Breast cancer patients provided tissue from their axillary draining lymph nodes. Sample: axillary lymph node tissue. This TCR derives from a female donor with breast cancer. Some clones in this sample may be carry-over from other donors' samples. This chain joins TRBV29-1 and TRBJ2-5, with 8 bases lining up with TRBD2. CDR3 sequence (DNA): TGCGGCGTTCCAGGACTAGCTTTCTCCCAAGAGACCCAGTACTTC. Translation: CGVPGLAFSQETQYF.